The source of this TCR beta chain is a study of blood T cell repertoires in COVID-19 (dated by TCRdb to about 2020). A note on the overall study: The collaborator samples originated in the United States, Italy and Spain and spanned the acute and convalescent phases of COVID-19. The prospective study material was composed of cDNA or gDNA derived from T cells, B-cell-depleted T cells, or PBMCs. Where available, HLA class I and class II types were taken from metadata supplied by the sample provider and were not determined by assay-based typing. A de-identified subject ID, COVID-19 status, age in years and sex were almost always included in the sample metadata. Deeply sampled blood TCRbeta repertoires from subjects exposed to, actively infected with, or recovered from COVID-19 were included in the dataset. Samples came from the ongoing ImmuneRACE study (first 160 participants) plus 1,254 subjects from 6 global collaborators. The repertoires were made available in a free public database intended to serve as a resource for research on the immune response to SARS-CoV-2.

TCRbeta CDR3 regions were amplified from genomic DNA using the immunoSEQ Assay, a bias-controlled multiplex PCR. As for the authors' bioinformatics: The number of nucleated cells in each sample was estimated from the amplification of reference gene primers within the assay. Sequence reads were collapsed and filtered to measure the absolute abundance of every unique TCRbeta CDR3 rearrangement. For each sample, productive Simpson clonality was calculated as the square root of Simpson's diversity index across productive rearrangements. TCRdb obtained this table from immuneACCESS and retained in-frame rearrangements with V and J assigned. These tables miss some clones; where compared with another copy, unresolved V genes account for less than half of the shortfall, and the remainder is unexplained. That table gives V, J and clone size, and the DNA gave D and trimming. The sample table holds a few hundred thousand clones, of which roughly 90% were seen once. 5.5% to 8% of the sample is taken by the ten largest.

Broader findings and caveats from the paper: The amount of clinical and demographic metadata varied by source and participant and was provided uncurated.

This clone was counted a single time. Its antigen remains undetermined. No per-base quality is available; no much larger clone lies one base away. From the cysteine through the phenylalanine, the CDR3 covers 15 amino acids. The entry retains the CDR3 DNA only, 45 bases that are in frame from base 1. According to the germline V gene, CDR1 reads SGHNT and CDR2 reads YENEEA. The junction carries 12 bases between V and J, which are trimmed by 1 base and 3 bases respectively. Whole blood was collected in K2EDTA tubes by collaborating institutions according to the institutions' own protocols. For TCRbeta analysis, collaborators shipped samples as frozen whole blood, isolated PBMCs, or DNA extracted from either of those sample types.

Sequences were obtained from peripheral blood. The chain employs TRBV11-3 and TRBJ2-5; TRBD1 is a weak D gene call, 6 bases matching. This TCR derives from a man between 60 and 75 years old with acute or convalescent COVID-19. Read as DNA, the sequence is TGTGCCAGCAGCTTAGCCTACAGGGCCAAAGAGACCCAGTACTTC. It is translated as CASSLAYRAKETQYF.